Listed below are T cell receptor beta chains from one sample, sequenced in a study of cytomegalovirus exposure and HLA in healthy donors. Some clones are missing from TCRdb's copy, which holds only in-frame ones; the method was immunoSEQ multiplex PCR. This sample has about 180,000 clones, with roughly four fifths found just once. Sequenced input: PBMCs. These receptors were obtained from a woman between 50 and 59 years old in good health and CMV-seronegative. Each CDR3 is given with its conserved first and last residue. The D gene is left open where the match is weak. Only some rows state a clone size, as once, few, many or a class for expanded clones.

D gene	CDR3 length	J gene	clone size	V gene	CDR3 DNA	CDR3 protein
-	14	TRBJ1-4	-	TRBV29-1	TGCAGCGTCACGCTCACGACAGGATTGGAAAAACTGTTTTTT	CSVTLTTGLEKLFF
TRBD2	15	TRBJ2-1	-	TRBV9	TGTGCCAGCAGTGTCTTGGCGGGGGGGTGGAATGAGCAGTTCTTC	CASSVLAGGWNEQFF
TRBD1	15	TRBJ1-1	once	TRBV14	TGTGCCAGCAGCCAACCAGGACAGGGCTACACTGAAGCTTTCTTT	CASSQPGQGYTEAFF
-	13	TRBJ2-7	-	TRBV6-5	TGTGCCAGCGCAGACTATACCTTTTACGAGCAGTACTTC	CASADYTFYEQYF
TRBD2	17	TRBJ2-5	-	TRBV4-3	TGCGCCAGCAGCCAAGGGTCTAGCGGGGGTGTTCAAGAGACCCAGTACTTC	CASSQGSSGGVQETQYF
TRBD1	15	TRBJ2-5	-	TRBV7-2	TGTGCCAGCAAGCGGGACAGGGTAGGCCAAGAGACCCAGTACTTC	CASKRDRVGQETQYF
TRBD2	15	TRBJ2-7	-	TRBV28	TGTGCCAGCAGGTTCCGGGACTACCTCTCCTACGAGCAGTACTTC	CASRFRDYLSYEQYF
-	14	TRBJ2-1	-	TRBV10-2	TGCGCCAGCAGTGGAGGTCTAACGCCGCCTGAGCAGTTCTTC	CASSGGLTPPEQFF
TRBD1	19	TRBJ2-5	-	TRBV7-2	TGTGCCAGCAGTCGATCCGGGACAGGGGGCAACAGACCCCAAGAGACCCAGTACTTC	CASSRSGTGGNRPQETQYF
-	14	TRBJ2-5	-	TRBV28	TGTGCCAGCAGTACGGACAGTATACAAGAGACCCAGTACTTC	CASSTDSIQETQYF
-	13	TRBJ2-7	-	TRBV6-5	TGTGCCAGCAGGCCTAGGACAGATTACGAGCAGTACTTC	CASRPRTDYEQYF
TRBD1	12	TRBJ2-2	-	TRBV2	TGTGCCAGCAGGGACAGGGCCGGGGAGCTGTTTTTT	CASRDRAGELFF
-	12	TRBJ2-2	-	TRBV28	TGTGCCAGCAGTTTGTATGTCGGGGAGCTGTTTTTT	CASSLYVGELFF
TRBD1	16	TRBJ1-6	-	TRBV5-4	TGTGCCAGCAGCCTGGACAGGGGAAGATATAATTCACCCCTCCACTTT	CASSLDRGRYNSPLHF
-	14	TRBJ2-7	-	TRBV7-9	TGTGCCAGCAGCTTAGGGTTCTCGGTTTTTGAGCAGTACTTC	CASSLGFSVFEQYF
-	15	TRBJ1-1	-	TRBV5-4	TGTGCCAGCAGCGCAGTTCACACACGTAACACTGAAGCTTTCTTT	CASSAVHTRNTEAFF
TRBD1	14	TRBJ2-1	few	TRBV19	TGTGCCGCGTCGGAGACAGGGGGCAGTTATGAGCAGTTCTTC	CAASETGGSYEQFF
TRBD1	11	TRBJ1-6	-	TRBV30	TGTGCCTGGAGCGGACAGGCATACCCCCACTTT	CAWSGQAYPHF
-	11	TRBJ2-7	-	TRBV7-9	TGTGCCAGCAGCCACAGCTACGAGCAGTACTTC	CASSHSYEQYF
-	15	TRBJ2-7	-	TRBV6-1	TGTGCCAGCGACTTTTCTAGCGCATACTCCTACGAGCAGTACTTC	CASDFSSAYSYEQYF
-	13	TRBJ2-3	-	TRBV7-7	TGTGCTAGCAGCTTCCGAGACACAGATACGCAGTATTTT	CASSFRDTDTQYF
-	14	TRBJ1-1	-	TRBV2	TGTGCCAGCAGTTCCCGGGAGAAGGACACTGAAGCTTTCTTT	CASSSREKDTEAFF
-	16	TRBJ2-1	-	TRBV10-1	TGCGCCAGCAGTGAGTCCTGGACAGCACCCTACAATGAGCAGTTCTTC	CASSESWTAPYNEQFF
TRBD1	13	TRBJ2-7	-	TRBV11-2	TGTGCCAGCAGTTGGGGACAGACCTACGAGCAGTACTTC	CASSWGQTYEQYF
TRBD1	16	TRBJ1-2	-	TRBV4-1	TGCGCCAGCAGATCTCCTTCCAGGGGGCGCAACTATGGCTACACCTTC	CASRSPSRGRNYGYTF
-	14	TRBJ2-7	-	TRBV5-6	TGTGCCAGCAGCTTGCTTCGGAGTACCTACGAGCAGTACTTC	CASSLLRSTYEQYF
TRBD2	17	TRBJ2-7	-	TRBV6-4	TGTGCCAGCAGTGCACGGACTAGCGGGGGGTCGTCCTACGAGCAGTACTTC	CASSARTSGGSSYEQYF
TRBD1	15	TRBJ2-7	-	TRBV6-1	TGTGCCAGCAGTGAAGCGGGACAGGGTCGTGGCGAGCAGTACTTC	CASSEAGQGRGEQYF
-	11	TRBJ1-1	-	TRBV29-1	TGCAGCGTTGATAATCGGAGGGAAGCTTTCTTT	CSVDNRREAFF
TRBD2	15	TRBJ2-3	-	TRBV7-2	TGTGCCAGCACCCTACTGGGGGGGTACAAAGATACGCAGTATTTT	CASTLLGGYKDTQYF
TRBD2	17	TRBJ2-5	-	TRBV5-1	TGCGCCAGCAGCCCGGGACTAGCGGGGGTACTACAAGAGACCCAGTACTTC	CASSPGLAGVLQETQYF
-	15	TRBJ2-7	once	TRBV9	TGTGCCAGCAGCGTAGAAAGCGGAAGCTCCTACGAGCAGTACTTC	CASSVESGSSYEQYF
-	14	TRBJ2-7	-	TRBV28	TGTGCCAGCAGTTCCCTAATATCGTTCTACGAGCAGTACTTC	CASSSLISFYEQYF
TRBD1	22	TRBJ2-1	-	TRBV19	TGTGCCAGTAGTAGAGAGACAGGGGGCGCCGTAGTAGGAGCGGCCAGCTACAATGAGCAGTTCTTC	CASSRETGGAVVGAASYNEQFF
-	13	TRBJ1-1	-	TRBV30	TGTGCCTGGAGTAGGGGATCGAACACTGAAGCTTTCTTT	CAWSRGSNTEAFF
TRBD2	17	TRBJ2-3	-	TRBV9	TGTGCCAGCAGCGCCGAAATGACTAGCGGGAGCGCAGATACGCAGTATTTT	CASSAEMTSGSADTQYF
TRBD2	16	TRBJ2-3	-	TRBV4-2	TGTGCCAGCAGCCTTGCGAGCGGGAGAGTCGCAGATACGCAGTATTTT	CASSLASGRVADTQYF
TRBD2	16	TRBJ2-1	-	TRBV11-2	TGTGCCAGCAGCGCGAGCGGGACTAAGGCCTACAATGAGCAGTTCTTC	CASSASGTKAYNEQFF
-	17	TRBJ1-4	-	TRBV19	TGTGCCAGTAGTACCTCCCTCGCGGGAGAAACTAATGAAAAACTGTTTTTT	CASSTSLAGETNEKLFF
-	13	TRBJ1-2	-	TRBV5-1	TGCGCCAGCAGCGCGAGGGGGTCCTATGGCTACACCTTC	CASSARGSYGYTF
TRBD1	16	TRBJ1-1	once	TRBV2	TGTGCCAGCACTGGGACAGGTGACTTTAGGAACACTGAAGCTTTCTTT	CASTGTGDFRNTEAFF
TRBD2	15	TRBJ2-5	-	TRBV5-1	TGCGCCAGCAGCCCCCGGACTAGCGGCCAAGAGACCCAGTACTTC	CASSPRTSGQETQYF
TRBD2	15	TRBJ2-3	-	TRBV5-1	TGCGCCAGCAGCTTCAGCGGGAGGGCCGCAGATACGCAGTATTTT	CASSFSGRAADTQYF